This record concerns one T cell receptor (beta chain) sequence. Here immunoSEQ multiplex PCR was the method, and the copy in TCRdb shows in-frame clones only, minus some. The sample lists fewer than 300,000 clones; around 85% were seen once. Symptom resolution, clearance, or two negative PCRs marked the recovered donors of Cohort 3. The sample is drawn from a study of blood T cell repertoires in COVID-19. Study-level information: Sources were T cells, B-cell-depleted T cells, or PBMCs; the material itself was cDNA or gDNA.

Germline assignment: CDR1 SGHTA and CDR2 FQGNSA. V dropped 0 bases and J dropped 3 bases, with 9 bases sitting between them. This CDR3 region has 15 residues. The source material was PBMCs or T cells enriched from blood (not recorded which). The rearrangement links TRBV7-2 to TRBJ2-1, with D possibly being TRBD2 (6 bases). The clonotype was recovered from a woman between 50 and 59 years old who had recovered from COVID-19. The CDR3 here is CASSLATGDYNEQFF. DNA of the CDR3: TGTGCCAGCAGCTTAGCGACGGGAGACTACAATGAGCAGTTCTTC.